The rows below give T cell receptor beta chains drawn from one sample of a study of cytomegalovirus exposure and HLA in healthy donors. TCRdb keeps only in-frame clones here, not all; method: immunoSEQ multiplex PCR. The sample records about 140,000 clones, 65% to 85% being singletons. Specimen: PBMCs. The origin of the receptors is a man between 18 and 29 years old in good health and CMV-seronegative. The CDR3 runs from the conserved cysteine through the conserved F or W. Each record gives: V gene, D gene, CDR3 length, clone size, J gene, CDR3 DNA, CDR3 protein. D genes are given only for firm matches. Clone size is stated in some rows and not others, as once, few, many or a class when expanded.

TRBV27	-	14	-	TRBJ1-6	TGTGCCAGCAGTTTGGGCAGTTCCGCTTCACCCCTCCACTTT	CASSLGSSASPLHF
TRBV7-2	TRBD1	15	-	TRBJ1-2	TGTGCCAGCAGCTTAAACAGGGGCCCTCCCTATGGCTACACCTTC	CASSLNRGPPYGYTF
TRBV9	-	15	-	TRBJ2-1	TGTGCCAGCAGCGTAGACAGTTCTGACGGATCTGAGCAGTTCTTC	CASSVDSSDGSEQFF
TRBV5-6	TRBD2	15	once	TRBJ2-5	TGTGCCAGCAGCCATCTGACTAGCCAGATAGAGACCCAGTACTTC	CASSHLTSQIETQYF
TRBV5-6	-	13	-	TRBJ1-1	TGTGCCAGCAGCTTGGGGAGGAACACTGAAGCTTTCTTT	CASSLGRNTEAFF
TRBV27	TRBD1	15	-	TRBJ1-2	TGTGCCAGCAGTTTTACAGGGGGCAATCTCTATGGCTACACCTTC	CASSFTGGNLYGYTF
TRBV11-2	-	14	-	TRBJ2-3	TGTGCCAGCGCGTTGGGGAGATACACAGATACGCAGTATTTT	CASALGRYTDTQYF
TRBV5-6	-	16	few	TRBJ1-3	TGTGCCAGCAGCTTTACGGGAGCGCGACGAGGAAACACCATATATTTT	CASSFTGARRGNTIYF
TRBV4-3	TRBD1	16	once	TRBJ1-5	TGCGCCAGCAGCCAAGGGTTGCAGGGACAGGGTGGGCCCCAGCATTTT	CASSQGLQGQGGPQHF
TRBV5-1	-	15	-	TRBJ2-7	TGCGCCAGCAGTCGTCGACAGGGAGGCTCCTACGAGCAGTGCTTC	CASSRRQGGSYEQCF
TRBV7-9	-	17	-	TRBJ2-1	TGTGCCAGCAGCTCTTCCCACCTAGAGTCGTCCTACAATGAGCAGTTCTTC	CASSSSHLESSYNEQFF
TRBV7-9	-	11	-	TRBJ2-1	TGTGCCAGCAAGAGGGTCGATGAGCAGTTCTTC	CASKRVDEQFF
TRBV9	-	15	-	TRBJ2-1	TGTGCCAGCAGCGAGAGGGGGGGTAACTACAATGAGCAGTTCTTC	CASSERGGNYNEQFF
TRBV21-1	-	12	-	TRBJ1-2	TGTGCCAGCCGAGGCAGGGCCGATGGCTACACCTTC	CASRGRADGYTF
TRBV4-3	TRBD2	15	once	TRBJ2-5	TGCGCCAGCAGCCAAGAAGGGAGGGGCAGGGAGACCCAGTACTTC	CASSQEGRGRETQYF